Below are 18 T cell receptor beta chains sequenced from a single sample in a study of control samples from healthy donors and cancer patients. Using immunoSEQ multiplex PCR, the repertoire was profiled, and TCRdb retains in-frame clones only, with some absent. The sample has under 130,000 clones; 83% are singletons. The specimen sequenced was blood. All receptors come from a woman aged 45-59 years in good health.

The gene calls are TRBV15 and TRBJ2-2; D gene unclear. The germline V gene encodes CDR1 LNHNV and CDR2 YYDKDF (reference sequence). This CDR3 spans 16 amino acids. The V gene lost 3 bases and the J gene lost 3 bases, with 14 bases spanning the gap. The CDR3 here is CATSSRWPRDTGELFF. In DNA form, the CDR3 reads TGTGCCACCAGCAGCAGATGGCCACGGGACACCGGGGAGCTGTTTTTT.

V and J are TRBV7-6 and TRBJ2-1; 15 bases match TRBD2. The junction had 9 bases not matched to a gene; V was cut back by 5 bases and J by 7 bases. Germline V lookup: CDR1 SGHVS, CDR2 FNYEAQ. The CDR3 runs 17 residues. CDR3 sequence (DNA): TGTGCCAGCAGCGTCCTCCCCGGACTAGCGGGAGGGAATGAGCAGTTCTTC. Translated, it gives CASSVLPGLAGGNEQFF. Based on the CDR3 plus reference TRBV7-6 and TRBJ2-1, the full variable domain is GAGVSQSPRYKVTKRGQDVALRCDPISGHVSLYWYRQALGQGPEFLTYFNYEAQQDKSGLPNDRFSAERPEGSISTLTIQRTEQRDSAMYRCASSVLPGLAGGNEQFFGPGTRLTVL.

This clone came up once. The rearrangement links TRBV30 to TRBJ1-3, with D hard to call. The CDR3 is made up of 15 amino acids. V was cut by 1 base and J by 3 bases, with 13 bases left in between. CDR1 is GTSNPN, CDR2 SVGIG, per germline (reference sequence). In DNA form, the CDR3 reads TGTGCCTGGAGTGCGGACGTTATGGGTGGAAACACCATATATTTT. As protein: CAWSADVMGGNTIYF.

The chain combines TRBV5-5 with TRBJ2-5; D is ambiguous. There are 13 residues in the CDR3. The germline V gene has CDR1 SGHKS and CDR2 YYEKEE (reference sequence). Between the trimmed V and J ends, which lost 4 bases and 5 bases, there was a span of 12 bases. The CDR3 is CASSPVSVETQYF. CDR3 in DNA: TGTGCCAGCAGCCCGGTCTCAGTCGAGACCCAGTACTTC.

The chain is built from TRBV7-2 and TRBJ1-5; no firm D call. Trimming removed 2 bases at V and 6 bases at J, with 8 bases between. The CDR3 covers 13 residues. Per germline, CDR1 SGHTA and CDR2 FQGNSA. CDR3 sequence: CASSLIKGQPQHF. CDR3 DNA: TGTGCCAGCAGCTTAATAAAGGGTCAGCCCCAGCATTTT. Full variable domain (missing parts from reference TRBV7-2 and TRBJ1-5): GAGVSQSPSNKVTEKGKDVELRCDPISGHTALYWYRQSLGQGLEFLIYFQGNSAPDKSGLPSDRFSAERTGGSVSTLTIQRTQQEDSAVYLCASSLIKGQPQHFGDGTRLSIL.

CDR3 bases: TGTGCCAGCAGGCGGGACAGCTACGAGCAGTACTTC. It yields the protein CASRRDSYEQYF. The chain joins TRBV6-5 to TRBJ2-7; D possibly corresponds to TRBD1 (7 bases). Germline V gives CDR1 MNHEY, CDR2 SVGAGI. This CDR3 comprises 12 residues. Trimming took 6 bases from V and 3 from J, leaving 9 bases between them.

V gene TRBV28 combines with J gene TRBJ2-1, with D perhaps given as TRBD1 or TRBD2 (7 bases each). V lost 4 bases to trimming and J lost 5 bases, with 15 bases between them. This CDR3 has 15 amino acids. The V gene's germline CDR1 is MDHEN and CDR2 SYDVKM. CDR3 sequence reads: CASSSGGAAHNEQFF. DNA for the CDR3: TGTGCCAGCAGTTCAGGGGGGGCAGCCCACAATGAGCAGTTCTTC.

V gene TRBV10-3 combines with J gene TRBJ2-5; D remains unclear. The CDR3 consists of 13 residues. Trimming shortened V by 8 bases and J by 0 bases, and 10 bases separated the two germline ends. CDR1 ENHRY and CDR2 SYGVKD come from the germline V gene. For the CDR3, the DNA is TGTGCCATCGGAGCAATGGACCAAGAGACCCAGTACTTC. This gives the protein CAIGAMDQETQYF.

The chain joins TRBV3-1 (or the pseudogene TRBV3-2) to TRBJ1-4; TRBD1 might be the D (6 bases). The CDR3 spans 15 residues. Between the trimmed V and J ends, which lost 3 bases and 4 bases, there was a span of 12 bases. Germline lookup yields CDR1 LGHDT and CDR2 YNNKEL (reference sequence). CDR3 coding DNA: TGTGCCAGCAGCCATGCGACAGGTAGTAATGAAAAACTGTTTTTT. This codes for CASSHATGSNEKLFF.

The genes are TRBV27 and TRBJ2-7; D is possibly TRBD1 (5 bases). V was pared by 2 bases and J by 4 bases, with 12 bases between. CDR1 and CDR2 from the germline V gene are MNHEY and SMNVEV (reference sequence). This CDR3 contains 14 residues. CDR3 in amino acids: CASSLPGIGYEQYF. CDR3 DNA: TGTGCCAGCAGTTTACCAGGGATCGGATACGAGCAGTACTTC.

As DNA, the CDR3 is TGTGCCAGCAGCTTAGGCCGTCAGGCAGACACCGGGGAGCTGTTTTTT. It codes for CASSLGRQADTGELFF. The V call is TRBV7-8, the J call TRBJ2-2; D unclear. Trimming pared 1 base from V and 3 bases from J, leaving 12 bases between. This CDR3 is built from 16 residues. Germline CDR1 and CDR2: SGHVS and FQNEAQ.

V gene TRBV7-2 combines with J gene TRBJ1-2; TRBD1 agrees at 8 bases. Germline V gene lookup returns CDR1 SGHTA and CDR2 FQGNSA. The CDR3 totals 15 residues. J lost 5 bases, V lost 7 bases, and 12 bases had no gene match. CDR3 nucleotide sequence: TGTGCCAGCAACATGGCGACCGGGACAGGATATGGCTACACCTTC. Translated, it gives CASNMATGTGYGYTF.

The rearrangement uses TRBV19 and TRBJ1-5; D gene ambiguous. The V gene's germline CDR1 is LNHDA and CDR2 SQIVND (reference sequence). CDR3 length equals 15 residues. Deletions cut 4 bases from V and 0 bases from J, with 10 bases between. CDR3: CASSRGRNSNQPQHF. The CDR3 coding sequence is TGTGCCAGTAGTAGAGGACGCAATAGCAATCAGCCCCAGCATTTT.

V usage is TRBV7-6 and J usage is TRBJ2-1; 10 bases agree with TRBD2. Unmatched junction bases numbered 14, after V lost 5 bases and J lost 7 bases. The CDR3 spans 17 residues. The V gene's germline CDR1 is SGHVS and CDR2 FNYEAQ. CDR3 nucleotides: TGTGCCAGCAGCCCCGCAGGGTCTAGCGGGGGCTTGAATGAGCAGTTCTTC. This sequence encodes CASSPAGSSGGLNEQFF.

V and J are TRBV12-3 or TRBV12-4 and TRBJ1-2, with D hard to call. The CDR3 loop spans 13 amino acids. V gave up 1 base and J gave up 8 bases, with 11 bases separating them. The CDR3 region is CASSLEGRAGYTF. The CDR3 nucleotides are TGTGCCAGCAGTTTAGAAGGGAGGGCAGGCTACACCTTC.

This clone was detected only a few times. The sample holds other DNA sequences that translate to the same CDR3. The chain links TRBV27 to TRBJ2-3; D remains ambiguous. From germline, CDR1 is MNHEY and CDR2 SMNVEV (reference sequence). The CDR3 extends over 15 amino acids. V was trimmed by 2 bases and J by 1 base, leaving 10 bases between them. The chain's CDR3 is CASSLGSRRTDTQYF. For the CDR3, the DNA is TGTGCCAGCAGTTTAGGTAGTCGCCGCACAGATACGCAGTATTTT.

CDR3 in amino acids: CASSPIWGRDYEQYF. The CDR3 coding sequence is TGCGCCAGCAGCCCCATATGGGGACGTGACTACGAGCAGTACTTC. The chain recombines TRBV4-1 with TRBJ2-7, with D possibly being TRBD1 or TRBD2 (5 bases each). V lost 4 bases and J lost 3, with 16 bases in between. Looked up from germline, CDR1 is MGHRA and CDR2 is YSYEKL. This CDR3 has 15 amino acids.

This CDR3 reads CASSLLAGPGETQYF. The CDR3 DNA reads as TGTGCCAGCAGCCTTTTAGCGGGACCCGGGGAGACCCAGTACTTC. This sequence joins TRBV7-9 and TRBJ2-5; 8 nucleotides match TRBD2. The CDR3 sequence is 15 residues long. J lost 5 bases, V lost 5 bases, and 10 bases had no gene match. From germline, CDR1 is SEHNR and CDR2 FQNEAQ (reference sequence). Together with reference TRBV7-9 and TRBJ2-5, the CDR3 gives the full variable domain: DTGVSQNPRHKITKRGQNVTFRCDPISEHNRLYWYRQTLGQGPEFLTYFQNEAQLEKSRLLSDRFSAERPKGSFSTLEIQRTEQGDSAMYLCASSLLAGPGETQYFGPGTRLLVL.